This record looks at one T cell receptor (beta chain) sequence and its context. Antigen unknown. Time point here: neoterminal ileum biopsy at postoperative endoscopy, about 6 months after surgery. Sequencing used immunoSEQ multiplex PCR; TCRdb keeps in-frame clones, though not all of them. The table lists about 11,000 clones, 70% to 80% of them singletons, with approximately 6.9% in the top ten. The data were taken from a study of T cell repertoires in ileal Crohn's disease. Study-level findings and limits: The median delay to postoperative endoscopy was less than eight months. Every patient over 26.8% clonality showed endoscopic recurrence. High-frequency clones were more common in sorted CD8 than CD4 cells. Compared with non-smokers, active smokers at surgery showed more clonal expansions.

This CDR3 is 14 amino acids long. Germline CDR1 and CDR2: MNHEY and SVGAGI. Trimming pared 0 bases from V and 3 bases from J, leaving 5 bases between. The sequence was obtained from an adult with Crohn's disease. This chain links TRBV6-5 with TRBJ2-2; D remains ambiguous. The sequencing input was ileal tissue. DNA for the CDR3: TGTGCCAGCAGTTACTCTTCCTACACCGGGGAGCTGTTTTTT. Protein: CASSYSSYTGELFF.